The clone carrying this T cell receptor (beta chain) came up a few times. No antigen is known for it. An end of the junction differs from the germline gene, which may be a read error. Only cases whose brain tissue showed the highest T cell transcript signatures were sequenced. This sample is part of a study of brain T cells in children with intractable seizures. This CDR3 comprises 14 residues. Germline V CDR1 and CDR2: SGHNT, YENEEA. Clones were sequenced by immunoSEQ multiplex PCR, and TCRdb holds only the in-frame ones, with some missing. The sample includes about 7,800 clones, around 67% of them seen just once. Study observations and caveats: Among the top 50 brain clones were public and private clonotypes. Only CDR3 sequence similarity suggested viral specificity, without known HCMV serostatus.

V and J are TRBV11-3 and TRBJ1-6; D uncertain. Specimen: resected brain tissue, collected at surgery. The clonotype was recovered from a boy in the first two years of life with tuberous sclerosis and intractable seizures. This CDR3 reads CASSLFSDNSPLHF. CDR3 in DNA: TGTGCCAGCAGCTTATTCTCCGATAATTCACCCCTCCACTTT. Together with reference TRBV11-3 and TRBJ1-6, the CDR3 gives the full variable domain: EAGVVQSPRYKIIEKKQPVAFWCNPISGHNTLYWYLQNLGQGPELLIRYENEEAVDDSQLPKDRFSAERLKGVDSTLKIQPAELGDSAVYLCASSLFSDNSPLHFGNGTRLTVT.